Listed here are 21 T cell receptor beta chains from one sample, sequenced in a study of human T cells and chemical hapten exposure. TCRdb re-analysed the RACE reads in MiXCR, keeping a single row per CDR3 protein. This sample has 340,000 or so distinct CDR3 sequences, with under 9% found just once. Time point specified: patch test 1, 2 weeks after DPC sensitization. Indicated treatment: therapeutic diphenylcyclopropenone sensitization with weekly scalp DPC. The specimen was whole blood, collected in connection with sensitization to the hapten diphenylcyclopropenone (DPC). The receptor source for this set is a young woman with alopecia areata. Some clones in this sample may be carry-over from other donors' samples.

The chain recombines TRBV9 with TRBJ2-5; D unresolved. Trimming left V 2 bases short and J 7 bases short, with 9 bases between. Germline V gene data show CDR1 as SGDLS and CDR2 as YYNGEE. The CDR3 spans 12 residues. Here the CDR3 DNA reads TGTGCCAGCAGCGTTCTGGGCGGGACCCAGTACTTC. Translating it yields CASSVLGGTQYF.

The V and J genes are TRBV7-9 and TRBJ1-1; D unresolved. V was cut by 5 bases and J by 6 bases, with 25 bases left in between. Germline values: CDR1 SEHNR, CDR2 FQNEAQ (reference sequence). The CDR3 length is 17 residues. Here the CDR3 DNA reads TGTGCCAGCAGCAAATGGATGGGCAGTAGGGTACCTGCTGAAGCTTTCTTT. Translating it yields CASSKWMGSRVPAEAFF. The complete variable domain, with remaining parts taken from reference TRBV7-9 and TRBJ1-1, reads DTGVSQNPRHKITKRGQNVTFRCDPISEHNRLYWYRQTLGQGPEFLTYFQNEAQLEKSRLLSDRFSAERPKGSFSTLEIQRTEQGDSAMYLCASSKWMGSRVPAEAFFGQGTRLTVV.

This clonotype has a count of ten or more. The chain links TRBV6-2 or TRBV6-3 to TRBJ1-1, with D perhaps TRBD1 (5 bases). The CDR3 totals 14 residues. CDR1 and CDR2 from the germline V gene are MNHEY and SVGEGT. V gave up 2 bases and J gave up 4 bases, with 11 bases separating them. The CDR3 DNA reads TGTGCCAGCAGTTACAAAGGGGCTTCCACTGAAGCTTTCTTT. Amino acids: CASSYKGASTEAFF.

This clonotype has ten or more counts. The chain has TRBV7-2 and TRBJ2-3, with D unresolved. V was trimmed by 5 bases and J by 6 bases, leaving 9 bases between them. CDR3 length: 12 residues. In germline, CDR1 is SGHTA, CDR2 FQGNSA. The CDR3 sequence is CASSRTPDTQYF. CDR3 coding DNA: TGTGCCAGCAGCCGTACCCCGGATACGCAGTATTTT.

The V call is TRBV3-1, the J call TRBJ1-5; D perhaps matches TRBD1 (5 bases). Deletions cut 1 base from V and 6 bases from J, with 10 bases between. In germline, CDR1 is LGHDT, CDR2 YNNKEL (reference sequence). The length of the CDR3 is 14 residues. DNA of the CDR3: TGTGCCAGCAGCCAAGCAACGGGGCGTCAGCCCCAGCATTTT. Encoded protein: CASSQATGRQPQHF.

This clonotype turned up a few times. The V call is TRBV20-1, the J call TRBJ1-6, with D unclear. The germline CDR1 and CDR2 sequences are DFQATT and SNEGSKA (reference sequence). The CDR3 has 15 amino acids. Between the trimmed V and J ends, which lost 5 bases and 2 bases, there was a span of 13 bases. DNA for the CDR3: TGCAGTGCTCCTAGGGTTGGTACCTATAATTCACCCCTCCACTTT. Amino acids: CSAPRVGTYNSPLHF.

This clonotype appeared many times. The rearrangement links TRBV7-2 to TRBJ2-3; D is unclear. Per the germline V gene, CDR1 is SGHTA and CDR2 is FQGNSA. There are 16 residues in the CDR3. Trimming pared 2 bases from V and 3 bases from J, leaving 15 bases between. CDR3 region: CASSLSNPPHTDTQYF. As DNA, the CDR3 is TGTGCCAGCAGCTTAAGTAACCCCCCCCATACAGATACGCAGTATTTT.

The gene calls are TRBV27 and TRBJ2-3; the D is unclear. V was clipped by 7 bases and J by 4 bases, with 21 bases between them. There are 16 residues in the CDR3. CDR1 MNHEY and CDR2 SMNVEV come from the germline V gene (reference sequence). The CDR3 loop is CASTRLPGLEADTQYF. CDR3 nucleotides: TGTGCCAGCACTAGATTACCGGGCCTCGAGGCAGATACGCAGTATTTT.

V gene TRBV7-8 combines with J gene TRBJ1-5; tentative D call: TRBD1 (5 bases). This CDR3 contains 16 residues. Germline loops: CDR1 SGHVS, CDR2 FQNEAQ. With 4 bases removed from V and 0 bases from J, the gap between germline ends came to 13 bases. The CDR3 coding sequence is TGTGCCAGCAGCTCCCGGGACCCTTCTAGCAATCAGCCCCAGCATTTT. Encoded protein: CASSSRDPSSNQPQHF.

J is TRBJ1-2 and V is TRBV10-3; D gene unclear. The CDR3 runs 16 residues. Germline loops: CDR1 ENHRY, CDR2 SYGVKD. Trimming removed 2 bases from V and 7 bases from J, with 20 bases in between. Here the CDR3 reads CAISEPARDRKGGYTF. In DNA, the CDR3 is TGTGCCATCAGTGAGCCGGCCCGGGATAGAAAAGGTGGCTACACCTTC.

J is TRBJ1-5 and V is TRBV6-5; 8 bases agree with TRBD1. The CDR3 extends over 17 amino acids. CDR1 MNHEY and CDR2 SVGAGI come from the germline V gene. V shed 6 bases and J 0 bases; nucleotides not matched to a gene: 10. This CDR3 is CASSTTGAPYSNQPQHF. CDR3 sequence (DNA): TGTGCCAGCAGCACGACAGGGGCCCCGTATAGCAATCAGCCCCAGCATTTT.

The table lists this clonotype with a few counts. The J gene is TRBJ1-5, the V gene TRBV12-3 or TRBV12-4; D is uncertain. This CDR3 has 12 amino acids. V lost 6 bases to trimming and J lost 7 bases, with 10 bases between them. The CDR3 protein is CASSPESQPQHF. DNA of the CDR3: TGTGCCAGCAGCCCAGAGTCGCAGCCCCAGCATTTT.

This clonotype was observed many times. The chain joins TRBV6-2 or TRBV6-3 to TRBJ1-5; 8 bases are a match to TRBD1. Germline V gives CDR1 MNHEY, CDR2 SVGEGT. This CDR3 is 16 amino acids long. V lost 5 bases and J lost 1; bases outside the gene matches: 7. The CDR3 sequence is CASSPGTGPSNQPQHF. The CDR3 coding sequence is TGTGCCAGCAGTCCAGGGACAGGTCCCAGCAATCAGCCCCAGCATTTT.

The rearrangement uses TRBV20-1 and TRBJ1-1, with TRBD1 identical over 10 bases. J was trimmed by 2 bases and V by 6 bases; bases with no gene match: 9. CDR1 and CDR2 (germline): DFQATT, SNEGSKA (reference sequence). The CDR3 spans 15 residues. The CDR3 reads CSATGQGGLNTEAFF. DNA of the CDR3: TGCAGTGCCACAGGACAGGGGGGACTTAACACTGAAGCTTTCTTT.

The sample holds many counts of this clonotype. The chain uses TRBV5-5 and TRBJ2-3, with unresolved D. The V end lost 4 bases, the J end lost 8 bases, and 14 bases lay between the germline ends. The CDR3 has 13 amino acids. Germline loops: CDR1 SGHKS, CDR2 YYEKEE (reference sequence). In nucleotides, the CDR3 is TGTGCCAGCAGCGTGGATTGGGAAACTACGCAGTATTTT. Its protein is CASSVDWETTQYF.

This rearrangement joins TRBV28 to TRBJ1-1; D is unclear. V was pared by 3 bases and J by 3 bases, with 17 bases between. Germline V gives CDR1 MDHEN, CDR2 SYDVKM. The CDR3 is 16 amino acids. The CDR3 DNA reads as TGTGCCAGCAGTTTCGTTCAACTTAGCTCTCACACTGAAGCTTTCTTT. Translated, it gives CASSFVQLSSHTEAFF.

This clonotype was counted between two and nine times. The V and J genes are TRBV15 and TRBJ1-2; D unclear. Germline-derived CDR1 and CDR2 are LNHNV and YYDKDF (reference sequence). Trimming removed 1 base at V and 5 bases at J, with 11 bases between. CDR3 length equals 14 residues. In DNA form, the CDR3 reads TGTGCCACCAGCAGAGGGACGGACCATTATGGCTACACCTTC. Translating it yields CATSRGTDHYGYTF.

This clonotype showed up many times. J is TRBJ2-3 and V is TRBV28; 8 bases fit TRBD2. The CDR3 sequence is 14 residues long. V trimming: 5 bases; J trimming: 1 base; junction bases outside the gene matches: 2. Germline-derived CDR1 and CDR2 are MDHEN and SYDVKM. CDR3 sequence: CASSRGGGTDTQYF. The DNA for the CDR3 is TGTGCCAGCAGTCGGGGGGGCGGCACAGATACGCAGTATTTT.

This clonotype was observed at least ten times. The chain recombines TRBV10-3 with TRBJ2-7; tentatively, D is TRBD1 (6 bases). Between the trimmed V and J ends, which lost 0 bases and 9 bases, there was a span of 9 bases. This CDR3 spans 12 amino acids. Germline V CDR1 and CDR2: ENHRY, SYGVKD. CDR3 in amino acids: CAISESRGGQYF. The CDR3 DNA is TGTGCCATCAGTGAGTCCAGGGGCGGGCAGTACTTC.

This clonotype was detected many times. The V call is TRBV10-3, the J call TRBJ1-1, with D tentatively TRBD1 (5 bases). Germline V gene sequence: CDR1 ENHRY, CDR2 SYGVKD. Trimming pared 9 bases from V and 0 bases from J, leaving 17 bases between. This CDR3 contains 15 residues. The DNA of the CDR3 is TGTGCCATTACACCGGGACGGACAATGAACACTGAAGCTTTCTTT. It specifies CAITPGRTMNTEAFF.

This clonotype was found a few times. The DNA of the CDR3 is TGCAGTGCTAGAGAACAGGAGGGTGAAAAACTGTTTTTT. Its translation: CSAREQEGEKLFF. The chain links TRBV20-1 to TRBJ1-4; maybe TRBD1 (5 bases). From germline, CDR1 is DFQATT and CDR2 SNEGSKA (reference sequence). The germline V and J ends were trimmed by 0 bases and 7 bases, with 9 bases remaining between them. The CDR3 has 13 residues.